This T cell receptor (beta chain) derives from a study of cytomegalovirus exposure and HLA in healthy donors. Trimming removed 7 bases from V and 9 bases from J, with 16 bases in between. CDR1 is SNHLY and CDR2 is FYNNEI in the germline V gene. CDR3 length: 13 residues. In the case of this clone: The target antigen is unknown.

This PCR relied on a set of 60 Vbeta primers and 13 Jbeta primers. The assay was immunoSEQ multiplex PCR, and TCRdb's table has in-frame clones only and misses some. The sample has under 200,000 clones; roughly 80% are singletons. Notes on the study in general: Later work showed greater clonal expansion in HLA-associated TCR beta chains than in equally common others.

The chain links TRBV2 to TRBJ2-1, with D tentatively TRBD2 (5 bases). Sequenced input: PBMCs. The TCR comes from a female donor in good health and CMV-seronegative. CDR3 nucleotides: TGTGCCAGCATTGGCCGGGAAGAGGTTGAGCAGTTCTTC. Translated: CASIGREEVEQFF.